The 11 T cell receptor beta chains given below trace back to one sample, sequenced in a study of T-cell memory formation after mild COVID-19. MiXCR, run by TCRdb on the 5' RACE reads, gives a single entry per CDR3 protein. The table lists fewer than 250,000 distinct CDR3 sequences, 15% to 20% of them singletons. Sequencing input: PBMCs or a T cell subset sorted from them (not recorded which). These receptors all stem from an adult woman who had mild COVID-19 (a few samples of this study predate the infection). Cell type and time point are not known.

This rearrangement joins TRBV20-1 to TRBJ2-7; maybe TRBD1 (7 bases). V lost 6 bases and J 6 bases, leaving 18 bases between the germline ends. Looked up from germline, CDR1 is DFQATT and CDR2 is SNEGSKA (reference sequence). The CDR3 is 13 residues long. CDR3 nucleotide sequence: TGCAGTGCGTACGGAGGGACAGTGAGCGAGCAGTACTTC. The encoded protein is CSAYGGTVSEQYF.

The chain recombines TRBV20-1 with TRBJ2-6; TRBD1 might be the D (6 bases). The CDR3 has 15 amino acids. The V gene's germline CDR1 is DFQATT and CDR2 SNEGSKA (reference sequence). Trimming took off 5 bases at V and 4 bases at J, with 15 bases between the two ends. DNA for the CDR3: TGCAGTGCTCGACCCCCAGGGGCGGGGGCCAACGTCCTGACTTTC. Translation: CSARPPGAGANVLTF.

This chain joins TRBV7-8 and TRBJ2-2; TRBD2 might be the D (6 bases). Germline V gene lookup returns CDR1 SGHVS and CDR2 FQNEAQ. The V end lost 5 bases, the J end lost 8 bases, and 21 bases lay between the germline ends. There are 16 residues in the CDR3. CDR3 nucleotide sequence: TGTGCCAGCAGCCGGCTGGACACGGGGGAGTCGGGGGAGCTGTTTTTT. Translated: CASSRLDTGESGELFF.

This clonotype was seen at least ten times. J is TRBJ2-1 and V is TRBV30; the match to TRBD2 covers 8 bases. The CDR3 loop spans 13 amino acids. Trimming cost V 1 base and J 8 bases; bases outside gene matches: 4. Germline lookup yields CDR1 GTSNPN and CDR2 SVGIG (reference sequence). CDR3 protein: CAWSAQAGDEQFF. Here the CDR3 DNA reads TGTGCCTGGAGTGCCCAAGCGGGAGATGAGCAGTTCTTC.

This chain connects TRBV4-2 to TRBJ2-5, with D possibly TRBD1 on 6 matching bases. Germline V gives CDR1 LGHNA, CDR2 YNFKEQ. CDR3 length: 15 amino acids. V lost 1 base, J lost 5 bases, and 14 bases lay in between. The CDR3 spells CASSQGDTEGETQYF. CDR3 DNA: TGTGCCAGCAGCCAAGGGGACACCGAGGGTGAGACCCAGTACTTC.

This chain uses TRBV6-2 or TRBV6-3 with TRBJ2-1, with 7 positions matching TRBD1. V lost 6 bases, J lost 3 bases, and 8 bases stayed unmatched. The length of the CDR3 is 15 residues. The germline CDR1 and CDR2 sequences are MNHEY and SVGEGT. The DNA of the CDR3 is TGTGCCAGCAGCCCCGACAGGGTCCTCTACAATGAGCAGTTCTTC. Protein: CASSPDRVLYNEQFF.

This clonotype occurred a few times. The genes are TRBV7-6 and TRBJ2-6; 12 nucleotides align to TRBD2. The germline CDR1 and CDR2 sequences are SGHVS and FNYEAQ. CDR3 length: 17 residues. V lost 5 bases, J lost 4 bases, and 6 bases stayed unmatched. The CDR3 loop is CASSATSGGSGANVLTF. The CDR3 bases are TGTGCCAGCAGCGCGACTAGCGGGGGATCGGGGGCCAACGTCCTGACTTTC.

The sample holds a few counts of this clonotype. This chain links TRBV5-1 with TRBJ1-2; no clear D gene. V lost 4 bases to trimming and J lost 2 bases, with 9 bases between them. CDR3 size: 13 residues. Germline CDR1 and CDR2: SGHRS and YFSETQ. CDR3 sequence reads: CASSLSENYGYTF. In DNA, the CDR3 is TGCGCCAGCAGCCTCTCAGAGAACTATGGCTACACCTTC. The variable domain in full, completed from reference TRBV5-1 and TRBJ1-2, reads KAGVTQTPRYLIKTRGQQVTLSCSPISGHRSVSWYQQTPGQGLQFLFEYFSETQRNKGNFPGRFSGRQFSNSRSEMNVSTLELGDSALYLCASSLSENYGYTFGSGTRLTVV.

The chain is built from TRBV6-6 and TRBJ1-4; D gene ambiguous. Looked up from germline, CDR1 is MNHNY and CDR2 is SVGAGI (reference sequence). Trimming stripped 6 bases from V and 10 bases from J, with 15 bases between. The CDR3 totals 13 residues. The CDR3 loop is CASSTTREGKLFF. For the CDR3, the DNA is TGTGCCAGCAGCACCACCCGGGAGGGAAAACTGTTTTTT.

There are a few counts of this clonotype. The chain recombines TRBV20-1 with TRBJ2-3; 13 nucleotides line up with TRBD2. Trimming cost V 4 bases and J 6 bases; bases outside gene matches: 7. The length of the CDR3 is 15 residues. Germline CDR1 is DFQATT and CDR2 is SNEGSKA (reference sequence). Here the CDR3 DNA reads TGCAGTGCTACAAAGACTAGCGGGAGGACTGATACGCAGTATTTT. This gives the protein CSATKTSGRTDTQYF.

This clonotype was observed a few times. This chain links TRBV12-3 or TRBV12-4 with TRBJ1-2; D perhaps matches TRBD1 (6 bases). Trimming pared 4 bases from V and 8 bases from J, leaving 17 bases between. This CDR3 is built from 14 residues. This chain's CDR3 is CASSSTRTGYGYTF. As DNA, the CDR3 is TGTGCCAGCAGTTCTACCCGAACAGGGTACGGCTACACCTTC.